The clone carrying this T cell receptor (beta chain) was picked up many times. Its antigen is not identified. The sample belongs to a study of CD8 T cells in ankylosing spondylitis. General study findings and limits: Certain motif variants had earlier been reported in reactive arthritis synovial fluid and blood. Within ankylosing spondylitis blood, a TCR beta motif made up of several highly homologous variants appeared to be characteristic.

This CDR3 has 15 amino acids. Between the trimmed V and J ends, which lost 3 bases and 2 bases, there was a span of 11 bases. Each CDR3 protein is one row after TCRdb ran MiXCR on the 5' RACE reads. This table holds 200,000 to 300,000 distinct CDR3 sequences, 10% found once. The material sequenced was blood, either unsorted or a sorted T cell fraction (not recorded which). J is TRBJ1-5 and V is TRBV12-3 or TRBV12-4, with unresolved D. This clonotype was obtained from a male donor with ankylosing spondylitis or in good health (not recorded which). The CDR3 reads CASSFQSGGNQPQHF. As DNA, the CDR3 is TGTGCCAGCAGTTTCCAGTCCGGGGGCAATCAGCCCCAGCATTTT.